Here is one T cell receptor beta chain with its context. Its recognized antigen is unknown. It has no much larger one-base neighbor in the sample; base qualities were not kept. CDR1 and CDR2, looked up from the germline V gene, are SGHVS and FNYEAQ. There are 14 amino acids in the CDR3, from cysteine to phenylalanine inclusive. The CDR3 DNA has 42 bases and is translated from base 1. V is clipped by 5 bases and J by 4 bases, and the sequence between their germline boundaries is 14 bases long. The data originate from a study of CD8 T cells in ankylosing spondylitis (dated by TCRdb to between 2016 and 2019). Turning to the overall study: The study profiled T cell receptor beta repertoires in healthy donors and ankylosing spondylitis patients to find disease-linked TCR variants. Samples of peripheral blood were taken, and for ankylosing spondylitis patients, synovial fluid was collected as well. The full study cohort was made up of over 20 ankylosing spondylitis patients and 108 healthy donors.

The paper's findings and limits, for the study overall: Significant enrichment of the disease-linked clones was reported in matched synovial fluid samples from ankylosing spondylitis patients. A TCR beta motif of 8 or 9 highly homologous amino acid variants appeared characteristic of blood from ankylosing spondylitis patients. The disease-linked clones had a CD8+ phenotype and were found at relatively low frequencies in peripheral blood. Some motif variants had previously been reported in the synovial fluid and blood of reactive arthritis patients, which suggests shared mechanisms of disease initiation.

Data came from an Illumina HiSeq 2500. TCR beta libraries were prepared by quantitative 5'-RACE with molecular barcodes. In the authors' own workflow: To identify disease-linked TCR variants, a new computational method was used, one built on a probabilistic model of VDJ rearrangement. Starting from the raw public reads, TCRdb applied fastp trimming at Q25, assembled clones with MiXCR and retained in-frame beta chains. Identical CDR3 proteins give one entry, which carries the most common genes and DNA. Here the V and J calls rest on TCRdb's processing, not on the authors' analysis. This sample is represented by about 160,000 distinct CDR3 sequences; under 55% of them were singletons. The ten largest clones take up roughly 15% of the sample. Synovial fluid samples and blood samples obtained from the same ankylosing spondylitis patients were matched.

The sequence is built from TRBV7-6 and TRBJ2-5, with TRBD2 perhaps the D gene, on 6 matching bases. Input material: synovial fluid, either unsorted or a sorted T cell fraction (not recorded which). The clonotype originates from a male donor with ankylosing spondylitis. At the DNA level, the sequence is TGTGCCAGCAGCCGAATTAGCGGTACAGAGACCCAGTACTTC. This translates into CASSRISGTETQYF.